This record covers a single TCR beta chain. Methods used by the authors: Estimates of nucleated cell counts were drawn from the amplification of reference gene primers. Repertoires were generated with immunoSEQ multiplex PCR, while TCRdb's copy carries only in-frame clones and drops some. V and J calls and clone size are copied from that table; D and trimming were computed from the DNA. The data contain approximately 100,000 clones, 85% of them seen just once; the ten biggest clones take up 38%. These data belong to a study of blood T cell repertoires in COVID-19. For the study at large: Sources were T cells, B-cell-depleted T cells, or PBMCs; the material itself was cDNA or gDNA.

Trimming took off 5 bases at V and 0 bases at J, with 6 bases between the two ends. There are 13 residues in the CDR3. Germline CDR1 and CDR2: SGHNT and YYREEE (reference sequence). The receptor's source is a man older than 75 with acute or convalescent COVID-19. The V and J genes are TRBV5-4 and TRBJ1-3; D is possibly TRBD1 (6 bases). Sequences were obtained from peripheral blood. The CDR3 region is CASRQGSGNTIYF. DNA for the CDR3: TGTGCCAGCAGACAGGGCTCTGGAAACACCATATATTTT.